This T cell receptor (beta chain) derives from a study of Ad26.COV2.S vaccination and SARS-CoV-2 variants. Across the study: The vaccine Ad26.COV2.S was put into the muscle once, or twice with 56 days between.

As to treatment: around 19 received Ad26.COV2.S at low or high dose, single or two shots; roughly 5 received placebo; per-sample allocation not given. The samples were gathered on day 63 after the first injection of vaccine or placebo. In Boston, an adult donor aged 18-55 years took part. Profiling relied on immunoSEQ multiplex PCR, and the TCRdb table lists in-frame clones only, not all of them. This sample has about 430,000 clones, with 90% found just once. The CDR3 spans 12 residues. The V end was cut by 5 bases, the J end by 2 bases, with 6 bases between. From germline, CDR1 is MNHEY and CDR2 SVGAGI.

The sequencing used peripheral blood, collected in a trial of Ad26.COV2.S vaccine versus placebo. This TCR was recovered from a person aged 18 to 65 who received the Ad26.COV2.S COVID-19 vaccine or a placebo. This chain uses TRBV6-5 with TRBJ1-2, with D possibly matching TRBD1 (5 bases). The CDR3 reads CASSRDNYGYTF. In DNA, the CDR3 is TGTGCCAGCAGTAGGGACAACTATGGCTACACCTTC.